Listed below are T cell receptor beta chains from one sample, sequenced in a study of blood T cell repertoires in COVID-19. Clones were read by immunoSEQ multiplex PCR, and TCRdb kept only the in-frame ones, dropping some. There are some 260,000 clones in the sample; more than 70% occur only once, and about 5.9% lies in the top ten. Material for sequencing was peripheral blood. These receptors were taken from a woman in her 30s with COVID-19, enrolled during active disease. The CDR3 runs from the conserved cysteine through the conserved F or W. The order of the fields is clone size, J gene, V gene, D gene, CDR3 DNA, CDR3 protein. D genes are given only for firm matches. Expanded clones are given a class, and other clones once, few, many or no size at all.

. | TRBJ2-5 | TRBV7-9 | TRBD2 | TGTGCCAGCAGCTGGACTAGCGGTTTCCAAGAGACCCAGTACTTC | CASSWTSGFQETQYF
. | TRBJ1-2 | TRBV7-2 | . | TGTGCCAGCAGCTTAGGAGGGGGGGCCGTTGGCTACACCTTC | CASSLGGGAVGYTF
few | TRBJ1-6 | TRBV9 | . | TGTGCCAGCAGTGGGGATGGGGCGAATTCACCCCTCCACTTT | CASSGDGANSPLHF
. | TRBJ1-1 | TRBV27 | . | TGTGCCAGCAGCCCCCTCAGGCAGCGGGACACTGAAGCTTTCTTT | CASSPLRQRDTEAFF
. | TRBJ1-4 | TRBV5-4 | TRBD1 | TGTGCCAGCAGCCGGGACAGAGCTGCAACTAATGAAAAACTGTTTTTT | CASSRDRAATNEKLFF
. | TRBJ2-5 | TRBV10-2 | TRBD2 | TGCGCCAGCACCCCGAGCGGGGGGCCACCCCAAGAGACCCAGTACTTC | CASTPSGGPPQETQYF
. | TRBJ1-1 | TRBV28 | . | TGTGCCAGCAGTTTATTAGGGACTTCAAGGGGAGGAGCTTTCTTT | CASSLLGTSRGGAFF
. | TRBJ2-5 | TRBV11-3 | . | TGTGCCAGCAGAAACCGGGACTCACAAGAGACCCAGTACTTC | CASRNRDSQETQYF
. | TRBJ1-2 | TRBV28 | TRBD1 | TGTGCCAGCAGTTCTCGTCCGGGACAGGGGGCGACGGTCTATGGCTACACCTTC | CASSSRPGQGATVYGYTF
once | TRBJ1-2 | TRBV11-3 | TRBD1 | TGTGCCAGCAGCCCACCCGGGACAGGGAGCTTCTATGGCTACACCTTC | CASSPPGTGSFYGYTF
. | TRBJ1-6 | TRBV28 | . | TGTGCCAGCAGCCCACCACACAGCTTTAATTCACCCCTCCACTTT | CASSPPHSFNSPLHF
. | TRBJ1-3 | TRBV6-2/TRBV6-3 | . | TGTGCCAGCAGATACCGTGACGGGAGAGGAAACACCATATATTTT | CASRYRDGRGNTIYF
. | TRBJ1-2 | TRBV27 | . | TGTGCCAGCAGTCCCGGACAGCTAAATAACTATGGCTACACCTTC | CASSPGQLNNYGYTF
. | TRBJ2-1 | TRBV5-1 | TRBD2 | TGCGCCAGCAGCTTGGCCGTCCCTAGCGGGACCCCCAGTGAGCAGTTCTTC | CASSLAVPSGTPSEQFF
. | TRBJ2-1 | TRBV11-2 | . | TGTGCCAGCAGCTTCGGGGTGGACAATGAGCAGTTCTTC | CASSFGVDNEQFF
. | TRBJ2-6 | TRBV4-2 | . | TGTGCCAGCAGCCAATCGGACAGCTCTGGGGCCAACGTCCTGACTTTC | CASSQSDSSGANVLTF
. | TRBJ1-6 | TRBV2 | . | TGTGCCAGCAGTTACCCCCGGGGGGTGCATTCACCCCTCCACTTT | CASSYPRGVHSPLHF
. | TRBJ2-1 | TRBV6-5 | . | TGTGCCAGCAGTTCACAGGGATCGGCACGGGAGCAGTTCTTC | CASSSQGSAREQFF
. | TRBJ1-4 | TRBV29-1 | TRBD1 | TGCAGCGTGGACAGGGGTGGAAAACTGTTTTTT | CSVDRGGKLFF
. | TRBJ2-3 | TRBV10-2 | . | TGCGCCAGCAGTGAGCGGACAGACACAGATACGCAGTATTTT | CASSERTDTDTQYF
once | TRBJ2-5 | TRBV2 | TRBD2 | TGTGCCAGCAGTGAGATGGGACTAGCGCCAGAGACCCAGTACTTC | CASSEMGLAPETQYF
. | TRBJ2-1 | TRBV4-3 | TRBD1 | TGCGCCAGCAGCCAAGGAACAGGGGCAAAGAATGAGCAGTTCTTC | CASSQGTGAKNEQFF
. | TRBJ2-1 | TRBV11-2 | TRBD2 | TGTGCCAGCAGCTCTAGCGGGGGGGCGATAAATGAGCAGTTCTTC | CASSSSGGAINEQFF
. | TRBJ1-2 | TRBV2 | TRBD1 | TGTGCCAGCAGGACAGGGGGAGAAAAGTTACGCTACACCTTC | CASRTGGEKLRYTF
. | TRBJ2-5 | TRBV3-1/TRBV3-2 | . | TGTGCCAGCAGCCAAACCGATGCTCGCGCTGGGTACTTC | CASSQTDARAGYF
. | TRBJ2-3 | TRBV6-5 | TRBD2 | TGTGCCAGCAGTCGGACTAGCGGGGACCCAGATACGCAGTATTTT | CASSRTSGDPDTQYF
. | TRBJ1-2 | TRBV4-2 | . | TGTGCCAGCAGCCGAGAAGACAGGACTAGCTATGGCTACACCTTC | CASSREDRTSYGYTF
. | TRBJ2-7 | TRBV5-4 | TRBD1 | TGTGCCAGCAGCCGCGACAGGGGGAACGAGCAGTACTTC | CASSRDRGNEQYF
once | TRBJ2-3 | TRBV5-1 | TRBD2 | TGCGCCAGCCACCGGGGGGGCACAGATACGCAGTATTTT | CASHRGGTDTQYF
. | TRBJ2-3 | TRBV7-9 | . | TGTGCCAGCACGACACGTAGCACAGATACGCAGTATTTT | CASTTRSTDTQYF
. | TRBJ2-2 | TRBV10-1 | TRBD1 | TGCGCCAGCAGGGGAGGGGGACAGGGGTCCTCGAACACCGGGGAGCTGTTTTTT | CASRGGGQGSSNTGELFF
. | TRBJ2-1 | TRBV19 | TRBD1 | TGTGCCAGTAGTAATAAGGGGTCAGGACAGGAGGTGTTCTTC | CASSNKGSGQEVFF
. | TRBJ2-5 | TRBV5-5 | . | TGTGCCAGCAGCCATCCCGGGGCCCAGTACTTC | CASSHPGAQYF
. | TRBJ1-1 | TRBV6-6 | . | TGTGCCAGCAGCCAGCCCCCGGAGGACACTGAAGCTTTCTTT | CASSQPPEDTEAFF
once | TRBJ2-1 | TRBV24-1 | . | TGTGCCACCAGGGGGGCCTCGTACAATGAGCAGTTCTTC | CATRGASYNEQFF